The rows below give T cell receptor beta chains drawn from one sample of a study of shared clonotypes between healthy human individuals. The protocol was immunoSEQ multiplex PCR, while the TCRdb copy is restricted to in-frame clones and leaves out a portion. The sample contains around 2,000,000 clones, about 94% of which appear only once. The specimen was naive CD8+ T cells sorted from blood. The receptors here all came from a man aged 18 to 30 in good health. Both conserved end residues are part of each CDR3. A D gene is named only where the DNA matches it firmly. Some rows have no size entry. The others give once, few or many, or a class for an expanded clone.

size	length	V	J	D	CDR3	DNA
-	13	TRBV6-1	TRBJ2-7	-	CASRTLAVYEQYF	TGTGCCAGCAGAACCTTAGCGGTCTACGAGCAGTACTTC
-	14	TRBV5-6	TRBJ1-1	-	CASSPPYRDTEAFF	TGTGCCAGCAGCCCGCCGTACCGGGACACCGAAGCTTTCTTT
-	14	TRBV21-1	TRBJ1-1	-	CASNQGDLNTEAFF	TGTGCCAGCAACCAGGGGGACCTGAACACTGAAGCTTTCTTT
-	13	TRBV7-2	TRBJ2-1	-	CATGTPLRDEQFF	TGTGCCACCGGGACACCGCTAAGGGATGAGCAGTTCTTC
-	10	TRBV20-1	TRBJ2-3	-	CSANPNTQYF	TGCAGTGCTAATCCTAATACGCAGTATTTT
-	15	TRBV5-5	TRBJ1-2	-	CASSLGRVDSFGYTF	TGTGCCAGCAGCCTAGGCAGGGTTGATTCCTTTGGCTACACCTTC
-	14	TRBV19	TRBJ2-1	TRBD1	CASSLDRGANEQFF	TGTGCCAGTAGCTTGGACAGGGGAGCCAATGAGCAGTTCTTC
-	14	TRBV27	TRBJ2-7	-	CASSWGSGSNEQYF	TGTGCCAGCTCCTGGGGCAGCGGGTCCAACGAGCAGTACTTC
-	12	TRBV28	TRBJ2-7	-	CASSYGGDEQYF	TGTGCCAGCAGTTACGGGGGAGACGAGCAGTACTTC
-	13	TRBV27	TRBJ2-7	-	CASSPGTIYEQYF	TGTGCCAGCAGCCCTGGGACAATCTACGAGCAGTACTTC
-	14	TRBV5-1	TRBJ2-7	-	CASSSDSTPYEQYF	TGCGCCAGCAGCTCGGACAGTACCCCCTACGAGCAGTACTTC
-	17	TRBV11-2	TRBJ1-1	-	CASSLDSLWGGSTEAFF	TGTGCCAGCAGCTTAGATTCCCTGTGGGGAGGCAGCACTGAAGCTTTCTTT
-	14	TRBV6-5	TRBJ2-7	-	CASSLGLSSYEQYF	TGTGCCAGCAGTTTGGGGCTCAGCTCCTACGAGCAGTACTTC
-	15	TRBV4-1	TRBJ2-7	-	CASSQEGSGHYEQYF	TGCGCCAGCAGCCAAGAAGGAAGCGGGCACTACGAGCAGTACTTC
once	16	TRBV5-1	TRBJ2-7	TRBD2	CASSDGLAGFSYEQYF	TGCGCCAGCAGCGACGGACTAGCGGGCTTCTCCTACGAGCAGTACTTC
once	16	TRBV7-9	TRBJ2-3	-	CAHPWDGDSYTDTQYF	TGTGCCCACCCTTGGGATGGCGACAGCTACACAGATACGCAGTATTTT
-	15	TRBV5-6	TRBJ1-5	TRBD1	CASSFSGQGTQPQHF	TGTGCCAGCAGCTTTTCGGGACAGGGCACTCAGCCCCAGCATTTT
-	11	TRBV2	TRBJ2-1	TRBD1	CASSGKQGLIF	TGTGCCAGCAGCGGGAAACAGGGGTTGATCTTC
-	15	TRBV2	TRBJ1-2	-	CASSESNPVYYGYTF	TGTGCCAGCAGTGAATCTAACCCCGTCTACTATGGCTACACCTTC
-	15	TRBV7-6	TRBJ1-4	-	CASSPVRGLNEKLFF	TGTGCCAGCAGCCCCGTCCGAGGGTTGAATGAAAAACTGTTTTTT
-	18	TRBV2	TRBJ2-5	TRBD2	CASGGGLAGEGSGETQYF	TGTGCCAGCGGGGGTGGACTAGCGGGAGAGGGTAGTGGCGAGACCCAGTACTTC
-	15	TRBV5-8	TRBJ1-1	-	CASSLVWGSDTEAFF	TGTGCCAGCAGCTTGGTATGGGGGTCGGACACTGAAGCTTTCTTT
-	15	TRBV5-8	TRBJ2-3	-	CASSSLLTYTDTQYF	TGTGCCAGCAGCTCGCTCTTAACATACACAGATACGCAGTATTTT
-	12	TRBV5-5	TRBJ2-7	-	CASSLDDYEQYF	TGTGCCAGCAGCTTGGACGACTACGAGCAGTACTTC
-	11	TRBV6-5	TRBJ2-7	-	CASSYGKEQYF	TGTGCCAGCAGTTACGGAAAAGAGCAGTACTTC
-	14	TRBV4-3	TRBJ2-1	-	CASSQSGAYNEQFF	TGCGCCAGCAGCCAGAGCGGAGCTTACAATGAGCAGTTCTTC
-	16	TRBV6-5	TRBJ2-6	-	CASSYSGSSGANVLTF	TGTGCCAGCAGTTACTCAGGGAGCTCTGGGGCCAACGTCCTGACTTTC
-	15	TRBV6-5	TRBJ2-3	-	CASSYSTGHSDTQYF	TGTGCCAGCAGTTACTCGACCGGGCATTCGGATACGCAGTATTTT
-	13	TRBV29-1	TRBJ1-1	-	CSVKQVGDPQAFF	TGCAGCGTAAAGCAGGTGGGGGATCCTCAAGCTTTCTTT
-	14	TRBV27	TRBJ2-7	-	CASSYTNGVYEQYF	TGTGCCAGCAGCTACACGAACGGAGTCTACGAGCAGTACTTC
-	20	TRBV10-1	TRBJ2-3	-	CASSESAGYLERHTSDTQYF	TGCGCCAGCAGTGAGTCTGCCGGATACTTGGAGAGGCACACTTCAGATACGCAGTATTTT
-	15	TRBV11-3	TRBJ1-5	-	CASSLGRQFNQPQHF	TGTGCCAGCAGCTTAGGGAGGCAGTTCAATCAGCCCCAGCATTTT
once	15	TRBV7-9	TRBJ1-4	-	CASSPPGRANEKLFF	TGTGCCAGCAGCCCGCCGGGCCGGGCTAATGAAAAACTGTTTTTT
-	15	TRBV30	TRBJ2-5	TRBD2	CAWSGTSGALGTQYF	TGTGCCTGGAGCGGGACTAGCGGGGCCCTAGGGACCCAGTACTTC
-	12	TRBV29-1	TRBJ1-2	TRBD1	CSVPGTGGVYTF	TGCAGCGTACCCGGGACAGGGGGCGTGTACACCTTC
-	16	TRBV7-9	TRBJ2-7	TRBD2	CASSSTQGLAAYEQYF	TGTGCCAGCAGCTCCACCCAGGGACTAGCGGCCTACGAGCAGTACTTC
once	9	TRBV29-1	TRBJ2-1	-	CSAGDEQFF	TGCAGCGCGGGGGATGAGCAGTTCTTC
-	15	TRBV7-2	TRBJ2-1	TRBD2	CASSFSAGAVNEQFF	TGTGCCAGCAGCTTTTCAGCGGGAGCGGTGAATGAGCAGTTCTTC
-	16	TRBV25-1	TRBJ1-1	-	CASSEYAGWEHTEAFF	TGTGCCAGCAGTGAATATGCAGGGTGGGAACACACTGAAGCTTTCTTT
-	19	TRBV11-2	TRBJ1-1	-	CASSLDLGGGGEMNTEAFF	TGTGCCAGCAGCTTAGATCTTGGCGGGGGCGGGGAGATGAACACTGAAGCTTTCTTT